This TCR beta chain was documented in a study of post-analysis software for immune sequencing data. Across the study: Relapsing-remitting, secondary progressive and progressive-relapsing forms of multiple sclerosis all featured among disease courses. Whole-study results and caveats: Patients used several TRBV segments, including TRBV5-6, TRBV5-1 and TRBV20-1, more often than controls. Same-batch preparations were strongly co-clustered by F measure. The study found significantly lower normalized Chao1 diversity in multiple sclerosis patients than in controls.

The authors incorporated unique molecular identifiers into the TCR beta cDNA libraries. The authors obtained approximately 460,000 cDNA molecules from about 0.94 to 9.7 million T cells. Each CDR3 protein gets one entry after TCRdb re-called the PCR reads with MiXCR. There are roughly 800,000 distinct CDR3 sequences in the sample; about 32% occur only once, and about 0.5% lies in the top ten. J was trimmed by 9 bases and V by 2 bases; bases with no gene match: 4. Germline V gene lookup returns CDR1 MNHNY and CDR2 SVGAGI (reference sequence). CDR3 size: 15 residues. This clonotype was detected a few times. The target antigen is unknown.

The receptor was derived from a girl between 5 and 17 years old with multiple sclerosis. This rearrangement joins TRBV6-6 to TRBJ1-6; 10 bases map to TRBD1. Sequenced material: blood. CDR3 protein: CASSYSRTGGSPLHF. The CDR3 coding sequence is TGTGCCAGCAGTTACAGCCGGACAGGGGGTTCACCCCTCCACTTT.